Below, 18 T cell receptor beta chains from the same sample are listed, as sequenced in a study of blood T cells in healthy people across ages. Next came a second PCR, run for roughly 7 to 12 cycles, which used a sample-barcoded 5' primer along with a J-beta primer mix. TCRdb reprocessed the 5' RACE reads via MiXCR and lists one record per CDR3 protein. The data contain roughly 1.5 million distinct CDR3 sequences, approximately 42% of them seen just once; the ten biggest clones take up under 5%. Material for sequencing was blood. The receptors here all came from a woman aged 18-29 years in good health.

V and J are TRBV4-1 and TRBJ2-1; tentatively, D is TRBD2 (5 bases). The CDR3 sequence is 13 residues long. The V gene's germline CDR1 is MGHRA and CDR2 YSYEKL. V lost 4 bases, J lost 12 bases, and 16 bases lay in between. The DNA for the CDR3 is TGCGCCAGCAGCCCAACCCTACTAGGTGGGCAGTTCTTC. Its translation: CASSPTLLGGQFF.

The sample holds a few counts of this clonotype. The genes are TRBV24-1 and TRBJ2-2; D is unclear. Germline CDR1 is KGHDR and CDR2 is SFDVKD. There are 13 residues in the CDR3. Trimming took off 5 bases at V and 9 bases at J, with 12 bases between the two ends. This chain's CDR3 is CATSASVSRELFF. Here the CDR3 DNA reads TGTGCCACCAGTGCATCGGTATCCAGGGAGCTGTTTTTT.

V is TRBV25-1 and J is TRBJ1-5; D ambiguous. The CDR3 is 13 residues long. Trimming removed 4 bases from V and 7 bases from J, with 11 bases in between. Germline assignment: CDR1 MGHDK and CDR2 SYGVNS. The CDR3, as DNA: TGTGCCAGCAGTGTTGGGCAGCGACAGCCCCAGCATTTT. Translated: CASSVGQRQPQHF.

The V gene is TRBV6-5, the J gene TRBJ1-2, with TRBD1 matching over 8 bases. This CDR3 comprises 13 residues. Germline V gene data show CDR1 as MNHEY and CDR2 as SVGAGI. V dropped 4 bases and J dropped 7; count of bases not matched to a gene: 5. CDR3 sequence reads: CASSFGQGTGYTF. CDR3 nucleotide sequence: TGTGCCAGCAGTTTCGGACAGGGTACTGGCTACACCTTC.

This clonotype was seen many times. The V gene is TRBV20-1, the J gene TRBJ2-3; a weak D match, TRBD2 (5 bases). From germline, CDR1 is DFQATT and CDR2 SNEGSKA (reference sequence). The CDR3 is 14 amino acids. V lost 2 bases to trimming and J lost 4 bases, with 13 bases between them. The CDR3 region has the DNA TGCAGTGCTAGACCCCCTAGCAAGTCAGATACGCAGTATTTT. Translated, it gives CSARPPSKSDTQYF.

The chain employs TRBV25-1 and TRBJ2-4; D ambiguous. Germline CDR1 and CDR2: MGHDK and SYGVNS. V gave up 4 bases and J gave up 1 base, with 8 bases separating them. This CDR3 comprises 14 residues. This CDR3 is CASSVPRAKNIQYF. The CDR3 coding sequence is TGTGCCAGCAGTGTACCCCGCGCCAAAAACATTCAGTACTTC.

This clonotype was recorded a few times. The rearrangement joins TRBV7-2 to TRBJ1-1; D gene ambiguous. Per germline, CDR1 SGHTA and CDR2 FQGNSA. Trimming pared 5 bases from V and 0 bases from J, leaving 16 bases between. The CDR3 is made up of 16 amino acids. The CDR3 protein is CTSSRPFSLMNTEAFF. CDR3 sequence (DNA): TGTACCAGCAGCAGGCCGTTCTCGTTAATGAACACTGAAGCTTTCTTT.

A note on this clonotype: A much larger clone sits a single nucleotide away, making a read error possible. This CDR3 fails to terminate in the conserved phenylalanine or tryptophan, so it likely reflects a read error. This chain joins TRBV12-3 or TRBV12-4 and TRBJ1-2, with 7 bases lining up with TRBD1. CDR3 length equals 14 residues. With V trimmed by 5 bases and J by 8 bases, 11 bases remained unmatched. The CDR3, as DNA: TGTGCCAGCAGTCACATAGACAGGGCTGGAGGCTACACCTTA. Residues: CASSHIDRAGGYTL.

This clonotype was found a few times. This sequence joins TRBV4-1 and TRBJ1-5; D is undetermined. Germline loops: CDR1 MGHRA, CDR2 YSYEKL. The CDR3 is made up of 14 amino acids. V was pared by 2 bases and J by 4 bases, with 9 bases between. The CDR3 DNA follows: TGCGCCAGCAGCCAATATGGACCGAATCAGCCCCAGCATTTT. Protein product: CASSQYGPNQPQHF.

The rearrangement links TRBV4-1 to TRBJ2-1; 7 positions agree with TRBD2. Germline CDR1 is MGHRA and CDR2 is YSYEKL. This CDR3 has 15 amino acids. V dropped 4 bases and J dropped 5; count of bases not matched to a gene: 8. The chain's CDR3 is CASSPPSGTHNEQFF. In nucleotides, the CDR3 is TGCGCCAGCAGCCCGCCGAGCGGGACCCACAATGAGCAGTTCTTC.

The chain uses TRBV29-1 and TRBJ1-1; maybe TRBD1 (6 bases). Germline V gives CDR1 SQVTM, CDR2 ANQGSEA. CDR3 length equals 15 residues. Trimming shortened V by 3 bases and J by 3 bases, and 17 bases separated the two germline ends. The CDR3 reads CSVEYQARGDTEAFF. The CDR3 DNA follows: TGCAGCGTTGAGTACCAAGCGAGGGGGGACACTGAAGCTTTCTTT.

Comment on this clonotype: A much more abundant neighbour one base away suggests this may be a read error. CDR3 residues: CASSLTGIGYEQFF. The CDR3 coding sequence is TGTGCCAGCAGTTTAACAGGGATAGGCTACGAGCAGTTCTTC. The chain combines TRBV28 with TRBJ2-1, with D tentatively TRBD1 (6 bases). This CDR3 comprises 14 residues. Germline values: CDR1 MDHEN, CDR2 SYDVKM. V lost 2 bases, J lost 10 bases, and 15 bases lay in between.

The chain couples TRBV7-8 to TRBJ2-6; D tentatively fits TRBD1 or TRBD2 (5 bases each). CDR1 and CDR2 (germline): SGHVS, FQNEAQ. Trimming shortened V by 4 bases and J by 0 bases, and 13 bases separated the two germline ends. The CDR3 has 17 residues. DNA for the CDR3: TGTGCCAGCAGCTCAACGGGACCACACTCTGGGGCCAACGTCCTGACTTTC. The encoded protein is CASSSTGPHSGANVLTF.

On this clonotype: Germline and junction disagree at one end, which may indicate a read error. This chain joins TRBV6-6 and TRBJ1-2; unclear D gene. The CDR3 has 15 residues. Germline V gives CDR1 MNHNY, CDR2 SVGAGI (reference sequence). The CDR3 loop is CASSYRDGEGYGYTF. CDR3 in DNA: TGCGCCAGCAGTTACCGAGACGGGGAGGGCTATGGCTACACCTTC.

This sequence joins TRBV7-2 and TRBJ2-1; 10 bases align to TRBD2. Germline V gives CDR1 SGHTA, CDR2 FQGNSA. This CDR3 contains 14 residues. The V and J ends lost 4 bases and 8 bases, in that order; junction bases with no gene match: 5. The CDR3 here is CASSSSGSPHEQFF. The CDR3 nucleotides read TGTGCCAGCAGCTCTAGCGGGAGCCCCCATGAGCAGTTCTTC.

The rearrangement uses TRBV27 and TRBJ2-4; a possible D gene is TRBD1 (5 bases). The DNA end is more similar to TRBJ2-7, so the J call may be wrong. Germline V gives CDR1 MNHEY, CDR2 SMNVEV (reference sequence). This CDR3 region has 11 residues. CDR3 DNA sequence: TGTGCCACCCGGACACCGTACGAGCAGTACTTC. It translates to CATRTPYEQYF.

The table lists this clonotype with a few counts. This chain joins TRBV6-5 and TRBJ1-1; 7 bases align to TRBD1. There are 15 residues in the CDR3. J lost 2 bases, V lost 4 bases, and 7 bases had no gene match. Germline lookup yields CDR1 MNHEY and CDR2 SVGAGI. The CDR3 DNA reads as TGTGCCAGCAGTTGGAACAGGGGTGGCAACACTGAAGCTTTCTTT. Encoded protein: CASSWNRGGNTEAFF.

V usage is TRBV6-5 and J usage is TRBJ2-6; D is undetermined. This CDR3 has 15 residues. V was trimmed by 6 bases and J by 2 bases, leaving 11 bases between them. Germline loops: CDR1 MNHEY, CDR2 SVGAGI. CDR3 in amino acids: CASSITLTGANVLTF. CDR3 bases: TGTGCCAGCAGCATCACTTTAACTGGGGCCAACGTCCTGACTTTC.